Presented here are 30 T cell receptor beta chains from one specimen sequenced in a study of shared clonotypes between healthy human individuals (dated by TCRdb to 2018 to 2020). Library preparation employed the immunoSEQ multiplex PCR assay. TCRdb stores this immuneACCESS table with in-frame sequences only. Part of the clones is absent; in the studies checked, under half of the shortfall reflects unresolved V genes, and no reason is known for the rest. Here the sample has 450,000 to 500,000 clones; approximately 81% occur a single time. The ten largest make up 12% of the sample. Sequenced sample: PBMCs. These receptors came from a middle-aged woman in good health. Some clones in this sample may be carry-over from other donors' samples.

The chain combines TRBV7-6 with TRBJ2-3; 8 bases are a match to TRBD1. There are 15 residues in the CDR3. CDR1 and CDR2 from the germline V gene are SGHVS and FNYEAQ. Trimming cost V 1 base and J 4 bases; bases outside gene matches: 4. The CDR3: CASSLGDRSPDTQYF. In DNA, the CDR3 is TGTGCCAGCAGCTTAGGGGACAGGTCCCCAGATACGCAGTATTTT.

As concerns this clone: This probably arose from a read error, given a far larger clone one base away. Other DNA sequences in the sample encode the same CDR3. The V call is TRBV9, the J call TRBJ1-1; 9 bases fit TRBD1. The length of the CDR3 is 15 residues. Germline lookup yields CDR1 SGDLS and CDR2 YYNGEE. DNA for the CDR3: TGCGCCAGCAGCGTAGGGGGACAGGGCCATTCTGAAGCTTTCTTT. Translated: CASSVGGQGHSEAFF. Full variable domain (missing parts from reference TRBV9 and TRBJ1-1): DSGVTQTPKHLITATGQRVTLRCSPRSGDLSVYWYQQSLDQGLQFLIQYYNGEERAKGNILERFSAQQFPDLHSELNLSSLELGDSALYFCASSVGGQGHSEAFFGQGTRLTVV.

The sample holds a few counts of this clone. With only one base between it and a far larger clone, this is likely a read error. This chain joins TRBV6-1 and TRBJ2-7, with 11 bases matching TRBD1. The CDR3 runs to 15 residues. Germline CDR1 MNHNS, CDR2 SASEGT. CDR3 in DNA: TGTGCCAGCAGTGAGAGCGGGACAGGGGGTAACGAGCGGTACTTC. Its protein product is CASSESGTGGNERYF.

V usage is TRBV13 and J usage is TRBJ2-5, with D tentatively TRBD1 (6 bases). The DNA matches TRBJ2-7 better at its end, which makes the J call doubtful. The germline V gene has CDR1 PRHDT and CDR2 FYEKMQ (reference sequence). The CDR3 totals 15 residues. In nucleotides, the CDR3 is TGTGCCAGCAGCTGGCGGCAGGGGCGTATGGGCGAGCAGTACTTC. Its translation: CASSWRQGRMGEQYF.

A remark on this clone: A read error is likely here: a far larger clone is one base away. This sequence joins TRBV29-1 and TRBJ2-3; D is undetermined. In germline, CDR1 is SQVTM, CDR2 ANQGSEA. The CDR3 length is 13 residues. V was pared by 5 bases and J by 2 bases, with 11 bases between. The CDR3 DNA reads TGCAGCGTTTACGAGGAAAACACAGATACGCAGTATTTT. This codes for CSVYEENTDTQYF.

V usage is TRBV27 and J usage is TRBJ2-7; no reliable D call. CDR3 length: 15 amino acids. V lost 10 bases to trimming and J lost 0 bases, with 19 bases between them. Looked up from germline, CDR1 is MNHEY and CDR2 is SMNVEV (reference sequence). CDR3 DNA sequence: TGTGCCAACCAAACCAACCGGGCAAGCTCCTACGAGCAGTACTTC. This encodes CANQTNRASSYEQYF.

The rearrangement links TRBV20-1 to TRBJ1-5; D unresolved. Germline lookup yields CDR1 DFQATT and CDR2 SNEGSKA (reference sequence). The V and J ends lost 0 bases and 8 bases respectively, with 5 bases between them. This CDR3 has 11 residues. In DNA, the CDR3 is TGCAGTGCTAGAGATCGGGAGCCCCAGCATTTT. Encoded protein: CSARDREPQHF.

V usage is TRBV5-1 and J usage is TRBJ2-7; TRBD2 matches 10 bases. Germline loops: CDR1 SGHRS, CDR2 YFSETQ. Trimming cost V 4 bases and J 3 bases; bases outside gene matches: 4. The CDR3 extends over 14 amino acids. Written as DNA, the CDR3 is TGCGCCAGCAGCGCCGGGACTAGCGTCTACGAGCAGTACTTC. It yields the protein CASSAGTSVYEQYF.

This clone came up a few times. The rearrangement uses TRBV4-2 and TRBJ2-7; tentative D call: TRBD2 (6 bases). CDR3 length: 15 residues. Germline CDR1 and CDR2: LGHNA and YNFKEQ. V shed 1 base and J shed 4 bases, with 14 bases lying between them. The CDR3 loop reads CASSQVGGTTYEQYF. CDR3 bases: TGTGCCAGCAGCCAAGTTGGGGGGACGACGTACGAGCAGTACTTC.

The chain joins TRBV5-4 to TRBJ2-1, with 10 bases fitting TRBD2. The germline gives CDR1 SGHNT, CDR2 YYREEE (reference sequence). Germline trimming cut 1 base from V and 9 bases from J; bases unmatched to any gene: 7. The CDR3 contains 15 residues. The CDR3 loop reads CASSLKLAGRGEQFF. The CDR3, as DNA: TGTGCCAGCAGCTTGAAACTAGCGGGGAGAGGTGAGCAGTTCTTC.

Concerning this clone: The sample has other DNA sequences that encode this CDR3 too. The chain combines TRBV6-1 with TRBJ2-7; 11 bases line up with TRBD1. The ends lost 5 bases at V and 2 bases at J; junction bases unmatched: 2. CDR1 is MNHNS and CDR2 is SASEGT in the germline V gene. The CDR3 contains 14 residues. CDR3: CASSLDRGPYEQYF. In DNA, the CDR3 is TGTGCCAGCAGTTTGGACAGGGGGCCCTACGAGCAGTACTTC.

This clone was seen a single time. J is TRBJ2-7 and V is TRBV7-2, with D tentatively TRBD2 (5 bases). Between the trimmed V and J ends, which lost 1 base and 6 bases, there was a span of 10 bases. The CDR3 loop spans 13 amino acids. The germline V gene has CDR1 SGHTA and CDR2 FQGNSA. CDR3 nucleotide sequence: TGTGCCAGCAGCTTAGGGGCAGGAGGCGAGCAGTACTTC. Residues: CASSLGAGGEQYF.

The CDR3 nucleotides are TGTGCCAGCAGCTTATCACAGCAGAAAGATACGCAGTATTTT. Translated: CASSLSQQKDTQYF. The chain joins TRBV7-3 to TRBJ2-3; D unresolved. This CDR3 is built from 14 residues. V was trimmed by 2 bases and J by 5 bases, leaving 11 bases between them. CDR1 is SGHTA and CDR2 is FQGTGA in the germline V gene.

The rearrangement joins TRBV7-9 to TRBJ2-7; the D gene could be TRBD1 or TRBD2 (5 bases each). The CDR3 covers 12 residues. The germline V and J ends were trimmed by 4 bases and 6 bases, with 10 bases remaining between them. Germline V lookup: CDR1 SEHNR, CDR2 FQNEAQ (reference sequence). In DNA, the CDR3 is TGTGCCAGCAGCTGGGACGACCTCGAGCAGTACTTC. Amino acids: CASSWDDLEQYF.

V is TRBV9 and J is TRBJ2-7, with 9 bases aligning to TRBD2. The CDR3 is 15 amino acids. The germline V gene has CDR1 SGDLS and CDR2 YYNGEE. With 4 bases clipped from V and 4 bases from J, the junction kept 9 bases outside the gene matches. This chain's CDR3 is CASSLSGGRAYEQYF. The DNA of the CDR3 is TGTGCCAGCAGCCTAAGCGGCGGGAGGGCTTACGAGCAGTACTTC.

The rearrangement links TRBV27 to TRBJ2-7; D is undetermined. With 3 bases removed from V and 0 bases from J, the gap between germline ends came to 15 bases. The CDR3 loop spans 16 amino acids. CDR1 is MNHEY and CDR2 is SMNVEV in the germline V gene (reference sequence). CDR3 DNA sequence: TGTGCCAGCAGTTTGTTTTCAAGCGCGAGCTCCTACGAGCAGTACTTC. Its translation is CASSLFSSASSYEQYF.

J is TRBJ2-4 and V is TRBV9; tentatively, D is TRBD2 (7 bases). Germline V gene lookup returns CDR1 SGDLS and CDR2 YYNGEE. V gave up 0 bases and J gave up 9 bases, with 16 bases separating them. The CDR3 extends over 15 amino acids. The CDR3 is CASSVEGWGGGIQYF. The CDR3 region has the DNA TGTGCCAGCAGCGTAGAAGGTTGGGGAGGGGGCATTCAGTACTTC.

This clone appeared once. The chain couples TRBV19 to TRBJ2-7; 7 bases fit TRBD1. Germline CDR1 and CDR2: LNHDA and SQIVND (reference sequence). There are 16 residues in the CDR3. Unmatched junction bases numbered 11, after V lost 5 bases and J lost 1 base. This CDR3 is CASSPRIQGSSYEQYF. CDR3 bases: TGTGCCAGTAGTCCCAGGATACAGGGGTCATCCTACGAGCAGTACTTC.

This clone is labeled as medium-sized. The sample contains more than one DNA sequence encoding this CDR3. The genes are TRBV7-2 and TRBJ1-1; TRBD1 might be the D (6 bases). The CDR3 runs 13 residues. The V gene's germline CDR1 is SGHTA and CDR2 FQGNSA. V was trimmed by 7 bases and J by 1 base, leaving 10 bases between them. The chain's CDR3 is CASIWTANTEAFF. The DNA for the CDR3 is TGTGCCAGCATATGGACAGCGAACACTGAAGCTTTCTTT. Full variable domain (outside the CDR3, taken from reference TRBV7-2 and TRBJ1-1): GAGVSQSPSNKVTEKGKDVELRCDPISGHTALYWYRQSLGQGLEFLIYFQGNSAPDKSGLPSDRFSAERTGGSVSTLTIQRTQQEDSAVYLCASIWTANTEAFFGQGTRLTVV.

The sample holds many counts of this clone. The same CDR3 also results from other DNA sequences found in this sample. The CDR3 here is CASQYRGPYEQYF. In DNA, the CDR3 is TGTGCCAGTCAGTACAGGGGTCCCTACGAGCAGTACTTC. The gene calls are TRBV2 and TRBJ2-7, with 7 nucleotides matching TRBD1. The CDR3 contains 13 residues. After removal of 9 bases from V and 2 bases from J, the junction contained 7 bases not matched to a gene. Germline V gives CDR1 SNHLY, CDR2 FYNNEI. The whole variable domain, remainder taken from reference TRBV2 and TRBJ2-7, is EPEVTQTPSHQVTQMGQEVILRCVPISNHLYFYWYRQILGQKVEFLVSFYNNEISEKSEIFDDQFSVERPDGSNFTLKIRSTKLEDSAMYFCASQYRGPYEQYFGPGTRLTVT.

Turning to this clone: This likely reflects a read error, since a far larger clone is one base away. This sample also contains other DNA sequences that code for the same CDR3. The V gene is TRBV5-6, the J gene TRBJ2-6, with D perhaps assigned TRBD1 or TRBD2 (6 bases each). This CDR3 has 15 amino acids. Germline CDR1 is SGHDT and CDR2 is YYEEEE. Here the CDR3 reads CASSSWGAGANVLTF. DNA of the CDR3: TGCGCCAGCAGCTCCTGGGGGGCCGGGGCCAACGTCCTGACTTTC.

This chain joins TRBV7-9 and TRBJ1-1; tentatively, D is TRBD1 (5 bases). The CDR3 has 14 amino acids. The V end was cut by 2 bases, the J end by 1 base, with 8 bases between. Germline V gene lookup returns CDR1 SEHNR and CDR2 FQNEAQ (reference sequence). The CDR3 DNA sequence: TGTGCCAGCAGCTTAATCAGGGCGAACACTGAAGCTTTCTTT. As protein: CASSLIRANTEAFF.

With regard to this clone: Only one base separates this from a far larger clonotype, so it likely reflects a read error. Additional DNA sequences in this sample encode the identical CDR3. V and J are TRBV7-2 and TRBJ1-1; possible D gene TRBD1, 5 bases. Trimming shortened V by 3 bases and J by 8 bases, and 19 bases separated the two germline ends. CDR3 length equals 15 residues. The V gene's germline CDR1 is SGHTA and CDR2 FQGNSA. The CDR3 DNA follows: TGTGCCAGCAGCTTGGGGGGTAATAGAGGGCGCGAAGCTTTCTTT. Its translation is CASSLGGNRGREAFF.

This clone occurred once. The V and J genes are TRBV7-8 and TRBJ2-2; D remains ambiguous. The ends were cut back, 4 bases at V and 1 base at J, with 10 bases in the middle. Per the germline V gene, CDR1 is SGHVS and CDR2 is FQNEAQ. The CDR3 extends over 15 amino acids. The CDR3 DNA reads TGTGCCAGCAGCTACTCAGCGAAGAACACCGGGGAGCTGTTTTTT. It specifies CASSYSAKNTGELFF.

This chain uses TRBV19 with TRBJ2-1; weak D call: TRBD2 (6 bases). The V and J ends lost 4 bases and 11 bases respectively, with 12 bases between them. The germline V gene has CDR1 LNHDA and CDR2 SQIVND (reference sequence). The CDR3 spans 12 residues. CDR3 residues: CASSTSGPQQFF. The CDR3 DNA sequence: TGTGCCAGTAGTACCAGCGGGCCCCAGCAGTTCTTC.

V and J are TRBV15 and TRBJ1-4; 7 positions match TRBD1. J was trimmed by 7 bases and V by 5 bases; bases with no gene match: 10. This CDR3 comprises 15 residues. CDR1 is LNHNV and CDR2 is YYDKDF in the germline V gene (reference sequence). Here the CDR3 DNA reads TGTGCCACCAGCGCGTTTACAGGGGAAGTTGAAAAACTGTTTTTT. Its protein is CATSAFTGEVEKLFF.

The CDR3 nucleotides are TGTGCCAGCAGTTTAAGGTGGGGGGACTATGGCTACACCTTC. It yields the protein CASSLRWGDYGYTF. The chain recombines TRBV28 with TRBJ1-2; weak D call: TRBD1 (5 bases). Germline-derived CDR1 and CDR2 are MDHEN and SYDVKM. The CDR3 length is 14 residues. Trimming removed 2 bases at V and 3 bases at J, with 10 bases between.

In DNA, the CDR3 is TGTGCCAGCAGCTTAAGAGGGCAGAACACTGAAGCTTTCTTT. It encodes CASSLRGQNTEAFF. The rearrangement joins TRBV11-2 to TRBJ1-1; D is uncertain. V lost 2 bases and J lost 1, with 8 bases in between. CDR3 size: 14 residues. CDR1 is SGHAT, CDR2 FQNNGV, per germline. Filled out from reference TRBV11-2 and TRBJ1-1, the complete variable domain reads EAGVAQSPRYKIIEKRQSVAFWCNPISGHATLYWYQQILGQGPKLLIQFQNNGVVDDSQLPKDRFSAERLKGVDSTLKIQPAKLEDSAVYLCASSLRGQNTEAFFGQGTRLTVV.

The rearrangement uses TRBV11-2 and TRBJ2-3, with D uncertain. Germline CDR1 reads SGHAT; CDR2 reads FQNNGV. CDR3 size: 11 residues. V gave up 9 bases and J gave up 6 bases, with 10 bases separating them. CDR3: CASTLRDTQYF. The CDR3 DNA is TGTGCCAGTACCCTCCGGGATACGCAGTATTTT. Together with reference TRBV11-2 and TRBJ2-3, the CDR3 gives the full variable domain: EAGVAQSPRYKIIEKRQSVAFWCNPISGHATLYWYQQILGQGPKLLIQFQNNGVVDDSQLPKDRFSAERLKGVDSTLKIQPAKLEDSAVYLCASTLRDTQYFGPGTRLTVL.

The chain has TRBV18 and TRBJ1-2; TRBD1 agrees at 7 bases. V was pared by 4 bases and J by 4 bases, with 6 bases of the junction left unmatched. Germline CDR1 KGHSH, CDR2 LQKENI. The CDR3 is made up of 14 amino acids. CDR3 nucleotide sequence: TGTGCCAGCTCACTCCTGGGGGACAGCTATGGCTACACCTTC. Its protein is CASSLLGDSYGYTF.